The 9 T cell receptor beta chains below come from one sample, sequenced in a study of T-cell reconstitution after alpha-beta-depleted transplantation in children. This sample's TCRbeta library carried unique molecular identifier barcodes. TCRdb processed the PCR reads anew with MiXCR; each CDR3 protein has one entry. The sample lists some 81,000 distinct CDR3 sequences, roughly 13% seen once, with 27% in the top ten. This material consisted of PBMCs, mostly from graft donor cells, taken 180 days after TCRalphabeta/CD19-depleted stem cell transplant. These receptors were obtained from a male patient aged 2-9 years who had a stem cell transplant for acute lymphoblastic leukemia, so the T cells may come from the graft donor.

This clonotype has at least ten counts. V gene TRBV27 combines with J gene TRBJ2-5, with 9 bases identical to TRBD2. The CDR3 sequence is 16 residues long. Germline CDR1 reads MNHEY; CDR2 reads SMNVEV (reference sequence). With V trimmed by 1 base and J by 5 bases, 8 bases remained unmatched. The CDR3 bases are TGTGCCAGCAGTTTATTGGCAGCGGGAGGAGGGGAGACCCAGTACTTC. It is translated as CASSLLAAGGGETQYF.

The chain's CDR3 is CASSQDYDNEQYF. In nucleotides, the CDR3 is TGTGCCAGCAGCCAAGATTACGACAACGAGCAGTACTTC. The genes are TRBV4-2 and TRBJ2-7; D gene uncertain. This CDR3 has 13 residues. The V end lost 0 bases, the J end lost 5 bases, and 8 bases lay between the germline ends. Germline V gives CDR1 LGHNA, CDR2 YNFKEQ.

This clonotype has just a few counts. The genes are TRBV7-9 and TRBJ1-5; D is ambiguous. Germline V gene data show CDR1 as SEHNR and CDR2 as FQNEAQ (reference sequence). This CDR3 comprises 15 residues. Trimming took 2 bases from V and 0 from J, leaving 8 bases between them. The CDR3 spells CASSLLGYSNQPQHF. Here the CDR3 DNA reads TGTGCCAGCAGCTTATTGGGTTATAGCAATCAGCCCCAGCATTTT.

This clonotype occurred many times. The chain joins TRBV7-2 to TRBJ2-2, with 7 nucleotides matching TRBD2. Germline values: CDR1 SGHTA, CDR2 FQGNSA. Unmatched junction bases numbered 7, after V lost 3 bases and J lost 6 bases. The CDR3 totals 15 residues. CDR3 bases: TGTGCCAGCAGCTTTTCCGGGACTATTCCCGGGGAGCTGTTTTTT. Encoded protein: CASSFSGTIPGELFF.

There are a few counts of this clonotype. V gene TRBV7-2 combines with J gene TRBJ1-3, with TRBD1 identical over 7 bases. The V and J ends lost 2 bases and 1 base, in that order; junction bases with no gene match: 8. This CDR3 comprises 17 residues. Germline CDR1 and CDR2: SGHTA and FQGNSA. CDR3: CASSLYGTDPSGNTIYF. CDR3 sequence (DNA): TGTGCCAGCAGCTTATACGGGACAGATCCTTCTGGAAACACCATATATTTT. Full variable domain (missing parts from reference TRBV7-2 and TRBJ1-3): GAGVSQSPSNKVTEKGKDVELRCDPISGHTALYWYRQSLGQGLEFLIYFQGNSAPDKSGLPSDRFSAERTGGSVSTLTIQRTQQEDSAVYLCASSLYGTDPSGNTIYFGEGSWLTVV.

This chain connects TRBV4-2 to TRBJ2-7, with D maybe TRBD1 (7 bases). Trimming shortened V by 4 bases and J by 3 bases, and 13 bases separated the two germline ends. The CDR3 sequence is 14 residues long. Germline CDR1 and CDR2: LGHNA and YNFKEQ. This CDR3 reads CASSPRDSNYEQYF. CDR3 nucleotide sequence: TGTGCCAGCAGCCCGCGGGACAGTAACTACGAGCAGTACTTC.

The chain combines TRBV5-1 with TRBJ2-2, with D possibly matching TRBD2 (6 bases). Trimming stripped 4 bases from V and 4 bases from J, with 11 bases between. Germline CDR1 SGHRS, CDR2 YFSETQ. This CDR3 spans 14 amino acids. CDR3 DNA sequence: TGCGCCAGCAGCCAGACAGCGGGCACCGGGGAGCTGTTTTTT. The encoded protein is CASSQTAGTGELFF. Variable domain in full (rest from reference TRBV5-1 and TRBJ2-2): KAGVTQTPRYLIKTRGQQVTLSCSPISGHRSVSWYQQTPGQGLQFLFEYFSETQRNKGNFPGRFSGRQFSNSRSEMNVSTLELGDSALYLCASSQTAGTGELFFGEGSRLTVL.

This clonotype was found a few times. The gene calls are TRBV7-2 and TRBJ2-4; no clear D. Trimming took 7 bases from V and 8 from J, leaving 12 bases between them. The germline CDR1 and CDR2 sequences are SGHTA and FQGNSA. The CDR3 runs to 12 residues. As DNA, the CDR3 is TGTGCCAGCATCGGTCCCTGGGACATTCAGTACTTC. It translates to CASIGPWDIQYF.

The chain employs TRBV15 and TRBJ1-1; tentatively, D is TRBD1 (5 bases). Trimming cost V 5 bases and J 6 bases, with 10 bases left between them. The CDR3 extends over 12 amino acids. Germline values: CDR1 LNHNV, CDR2 YYDKDF (reference sequence). The CDR3 reads CATSPRGAEAFF. The DNA for the CDR3 is TGTGCCACCAGCCCACGGGGGGCTGAAGCTTTCTTT. The variable domain in full, with the rest retrieved from reference TRBV15 and TRBJ1-1, is DAMVIQNPRYQVTQFGKPVTLSCSQTLNHNVMYWYQQKSSQAPKLLFHYYDKDFNNEADTPDNFQSRRPNTSFCFLDIRSPGLGDTAMYLCATSPRGAEAFFGQGTRLTVV.